A selection of T cell receptor beta chains follows, all from one sample in a study of blood T cells in healthy people across ages. In TCRdb, the 5' RACE reads were re-called with MiXCR into one record per CDR3 protein. The data hold 1.5 million to 2 million distinct CDR3 sequences, with around half observed a single time. The source material was blood. These receptors came from a woman in her thirties or forties in good health. The CDR3 runs from the conserved cysteine through the conserved F or W. D genes are given only for firm matches. Part of the rows lack a size; the others show once, few, many or a class for expanded clones.

>TRBV20-1|few|TRBJ2-5|TRBD2
TGCAGTGCTAGACCTACCGGGACTAGCAGAGAGACCCAGTACTTC
CSARPTGTSRETQYF
>TRBV3-1|-|TRBJ1-4|TRBD1
TGTGCCAGCAGCCCCCAAGAGACAGGGGAAGAAAAACTGTTTTTT
CASSPQETGEEKLFF
>TRBV6-2/TRBV6-3|-|TRBJ2-5|TRBD2
TGTGCCAGCAGAGCGACCAGAGCGGGGCCTTCGGAGACCCAGTACTTC
CASRATRAGPSETQYF
>TRBV3-1|-|TRBJ2-7|TRBD2
TGTGCCAGCAGCCCCACTAGCGGGTACGAGCAGTACTTC
CASSPTSGYEQYF
>TRBV6-5|-|TRBJ1-4|-
TGTGCCAGCAGTTACTCGACGGGGAATAATGAAAAACTGTTTTTT
CASSYSTGNNEKLFF
>TRBV6-5|few|TRBJ2-6|-
TGTGCTAGCAGATCCATCTCTGGGGCCAACGTCCTGACTTTC
CASRSISGANVLTF
>TRBV28|-|TRBJ1-5|-
TGTGCCAGCAGCCCCCGGGCAGGCGGTCAGCCCCAGCATTTT
CASSPRAGGQPQHF
>TRBV7-9|-|TRBJ1-5|TRBD1
TGTGCCGGCAGCTTAGGGACAGATTATAGCAATCAGCCCCAGCATTTT
CAGSLGTDYSNQPQHF
>TRBV7-2|few|TRBJ2-5|-
TGTGCCAGCAGCTTAGTACAGGGTATACAAGAGACCCAGTACTTC
CASSLVQGIQETQYF
>TRBV28|once|TRBJ1-2|-
TGTGCCAGCAGTTTCCAGGGGATGGACTATGGCTACACCTTC
CASSFQGMDYGYTF
>TRBV28|-|TRBJ2-7|-
TGTGCCAGCAGAAAGGGGACTGGAACCTCCGCCTACGAGCAGTACTTC
CASRKGTGTSAYEQYF
>TRBV28|-|TRBJ2-1|TRBD2
TGTGCCAGCCTGGCCGGACTAGCGGGGTACAATGAGCAGTTCTTC
CASLAGLAGYNEQFF
>TRBV28|few|TRBJ2-3|-
TGTGCCAGCAGTAGGGAAGACAGCACAGATACGCAGTATTTT
CASSREDSTDTQYF
>TRBV20-1|-|TRBJ2-7|-
TGCAGTGCTAGTTCGGGCAGAAGCTTCTACGAGCAGTACTTC
CSASSGRSFYEQYF
>TRBV6-1|-|TRBJ1-5|-
TGTGCCAGCAGTAGGGAGCCCCAGCATTTT
CASSREPQHF
>TRBV6-5|once|TRBJ1-1|TRBD1
TGTGCCAGCAGTAGACAGGGGACTCTTACTGAAGCTTTCTTT
CASSRQGTLTEAFF
>TRBV7-6|few|TRBJ2-7|-
TGTGCCAGCAGCTCGCAACAGGGCTACGAGCAGTACTTC
CASSSQQGYEQYF
>TRBV28|few|TRBJ2-5|TRBD2
TGTGCCAGCAGTCACACCTACGGACTGACTAGCGGGGGGACGTTCTCTCCAGATGAGCAGTACTTC
CASSHTYGLTSGGTFSPDEQYF
>TRBV12-3/TRBV12-4|-|TRBJ2-3|-
TGTGCCAGCAGTTGGACAAGGGCCTACACAGATACGCAGTATTTT
CASSWTRAYTDTQYF
>TRBV15|few|TRBJ2-1|-
TGTGCCACCAGCAGAGAAAACTCACAGGAGCAGTTCTTC
CATSRENSQEQFF
>TRBV28|few|TRBJ2-5|TRBD1
TGTGCCAGCAGTTTTAGACAGGGGTTGGAGACCCAGTACTTC
CASSFRQGLETQYF
>TRBV27|-|TRBJ2-1|-
TGCGCCAGCAGTTTTACCTCGGGAGTAAAGTTCTTC
CASSFTSGVKFF
>TRBV20-1|-|TRBJ1-2|-
TGCAGTGTTGGGGTCGCCTGGGGCTACACCTTC
CSVGVAWGYTF
>TRBV7-2|-|TRBJ2-3|-
TGTGCCGACGCAGGAGCCCCCACAGATACGCAGTATTTT
CADAGAPTDTQYF
>TRBV12-3/TRBV12-4|few|TRBJ1-2|-
TGTGCCAGCAGTTCCGGGGGCACTAACTATGGCTACACCTTC
CASSSGGTNYGYTF
>TRBV4-1|-|TRBJ2-3|-
TGCGCCAGCAGCCAAGAAGGGCCCGCGAGCACAGATACGCAGTATTTT
CASSQEGPASTDTQYF
>TRBV27|-|TRBJ2-1|-
TGTGCCAGCACTAGGGCGGACCTCCTTGGGAACAATGAGCAGTTCTTC
CASTRADLLGNNEQFF
>TRBV6-6|-|TRBJ2-7|TRBD1
TGTGCCAGCAGTTCGGGACAGGGAGAATTGGACGAGCAGTACTTC
CASSSGQGELDEQYF
>TRBV7-9|-|TRBJ2-5|TRBD2
TGTGCCAGCAGCTTGGAGCGGGGGGGGCAGTACTTC
CASSLERGGQYF
>TRBV11-1|few|TRBJ2-1|TRBD2
TGTGCCAGCAGCTCGGGACTAGCGGGGGGTATTGAGCAGTTCTTC
CASSSGLAGGIEQFF
>TRBV10-3|-|TRBJ2-7|TRBD1
TGTGCCATCAGTGATTCGGGACAGTACGAGCAGTACTTC
CAISDSGQYEQYF
>TRBV11-2|-|TRBJ2-7|-
TGTGCCAGCAGCTCGGGTGGGATCGGGGGCATTACTGGTGAGCAGTACTTC
CASSSGGIGGITGEQYF
>TRBV9|-|TRBJ1-2|-
TGTGCCAGCAGCGTAGGCAGGACCAACTATGGCTACACCTTC
CASSVGRTNYGYTF
>TRBV7-9|-|TRBJ1-1|TRBD1
TGTGCCAGCAGCGGGCCACAGGGGGCAGGCACTGAAGCTTTCTTT
CASSGPQGAGTEAFF
>TRBV27|-|TRBJ2-1|-
TGTGCCAGCAGTGTGAAGAGATACAATGAGCAGTTCTTC
CASSVKRYNEQFF
>TRBV5-1|few|TRBJ2-5|-
TGCGCCAGCAGTCGTACCCCGGGATCAGGGCAAGAGACCCAGTACTTC
CASSRTPGSGQETQYF
>TRBV12-3/TRBV12-4|-|TRBJ2-1|-
TGTGCCAGCAAGGGTACAGGACCCTACAATGAGCAGTTCTTC
CASKGTGPYNEQFF
>TRBV3-1|few|TRBJ2-5|TRBD2
TGTGCCAGCAGCCCCCGCAGCGGGGGACACCAAGAGACCCAGTACTTC
CASSPRSGGHQETQYF
>TRBV19|-|TRBJ2-3|-
TGTGCCAGTAGCGAGTACAGAACTGGTACAGATACGCAGTATTTT
CASSEYRTGTDTQYF
>TRBV20-1|-|TRBJ1-2|-
TGCAGTGCACGGACAGCGAAGGGTGGCTACACCTTC
CSARTAKGGYTF
>TRBV12-3/TRBV12-4|few|TRBJ1-5|-
TGTGCCAGCAGTGAAGACAGCTTCAATCAGCCCCAGCATTTT
CASSEDSFNQPQHF
>TRBV7-2|few|TRBJ2-6|-
TGTGCCAGCAGCCGACGACAGGCTGGGGCCAACGTCCTGACTTTC
CASSRRQAGANVLTF
>TRBV4-2|-|TRBJ2-3|-
TGTGCCAGCAGTCCTGACTTCAGCACAGATACGCAGTATTTT
CASSPDFSTDTQYF
>TRBV7-2|few|TRBJ2-7|-
TGTGCCAGCAGCCCCACGAAGAGGTTTTACTACGAGCAGTACTTC
CASSPTKRFYYEQYF
>TRBV9|-|TRBJ2-3|TRBD2
TGTGCCAGCAGCGTATGGACTAGCGACGAAGATACGCAGTATTTT
CASSVWTSDEDTQYF
>TRBV5-5|-|TRBJ1-2|TRBD1
TGTGCCAGCAGCTTTGTTCGGACAGGGGACTATGGCTACACCTTC
CASSFVRTGDYGYTF
>TRBV5-1|-|TRBJ2-5|-
TGCGCCAGCAGCCCCTTTGACAGGAACCAAGAGACCCAGTACTTC
CASSPFDRNQETQYF
>TRBV6-5|-|TRBJ2-7|-
TGTGCCAGCAGAAATAGTTTTGGGGGAACCTACGAGCAGTACTTC
CASRNSFGGTYEQYF
>TRBV18|few|TRBJ2-7|TRBD1
TGTGCCAGCTCACCCGGACAGGGATCTACCTACGAGCAGTACTTC
CASSPGQGSTYEQYF
>TRBV14|-|TRBJ2-7|TRBD1
TGTGCCAGCAGCCCCCACGGGACAGACGAGCAGTACTTC
CASSPHGTDEQYF
>TRBV25-1|few|TRBJ1-2|-
TGTGCCAGCAGTGACAGATACTATGGCTACACCTTC
CASSDRYYGYTF
>TRBV7-2|-|TRBJ1-4|-
TGTGCCGGCAGCTTAGGGAGGGCTCGTCATGAAAAACTGTTTTTT
CAGSLGRARHEKLFF
>TRBV20-1|-|TRBJ2-6|-
TGCAGTGCTAGAGGGGGGGGCTCTGGGGCCAACGTCCCGACTTTC
CSARGGGSGANVPTF
>TRBV20-1|-|TRBJ1-5|-
TGCAGTGCTAGAAAGGGCAAGCAGCCCCAGCATTTT
CSARKGKQPQHF